The 25 T cell receptor beta chains below were found in one sample sequenced in a study of T cells in Graves' hyperthyroidism and ophthalmopathy (dated by TCRdb to about 2019). The library relied on multiplex PCR. TCRdb shows the sequencer as Illumina HiSeq 2000. The TCR beta CDR3 regions were amplified from RNA transcripts. A first-round RT-PCR of the TCR CDR3 used the HTBI primer set with the Qiagen OneStep RT-PCR kit. TCRdb trimmed the raw reads at Q25, called clones with MiXCR and kept productive beta chains. Identical CDR3 protein sequences are pooled into one entry, listed with their most common genes and DNA. This sample lists around 690,000 distinct CDR3 sequences; 17% were detected once. The top ten hold roughly 16% of the sample. Sequenced sample: blood. These receptors originate from a man aged 50 to 59 with Graves' hyperthyroidism.

The sample holds many counts of this clonotype. The rearrangement links TRBV30 to TRBJ2-2; D possibly corresponds to TRBD2 (6 bases). CDR1 GTSNPN and CDR2 SVGIG come from the germline V gene (reference sequence). Trimming shortened V by 1 base and J by 6 bases, and 9 bases separated the two germline ends. The CDR3 has 13 residues. CDR3 amino acids: CAWSAGLPGELFF. In DNA form, the CDR3 reads TGTGCCTGGAGTGCTGGACTACCCGGGGAGCTGTTTTTT.

The rearrangement links TRBV6-1 to TRBJ2-3; a weak D match, TRBD2 (7 bases). The germline V gene encodes CDR1 MNHNS and CDR2 SASEGT. Trimming stripped 2 bases from V and 0 bases from J, with 18 bases between. The CDR3 runs to 18 residues. CDR3 sequence (DNA): TGTGCCAGCAGTGAACGGGGGGCAGCTAAAGCTAGCACAGATACGCAGTATTTT. Translating it yields CASSERGAAKASTDTQYF.

In its sample, this clonotype was seen a few times. The gene calls are TRBV7-2 and TRBJ2-2; D unresolved. Deletions cut 0 bases from V and 2 bases from J, with 7 bases between. Germline V CDR1 and CDR2: SGHTA, FQGNSA. This CDR3 contains 15 residues. This chain's CDR3 is CASSLAQTNTGELFF. CDR3 DNA: TGTGCCAGCAGCTTAGCTCAGACCAACACCGGGGAGCTGTTTTTT.

The genes are TRBV7-9 and TRBJ2-5; D is unresolved. The V gene lost 2 bases and the J gene lost 2 bases, with 12 bases spanning the gap. The CDR3 runs to 15 residues. Germline CDR1 is SEHNR and CDR2 is FQNEAQ (reference sequence). The CDR3 DNA follows: TGTGCCAGCAGCTTAATTTACGGCCCGCAAGAGACCCAGTACTTC. It translates to CASSLIYGPQETQYF.

This clonotype was observed many times. The gene calls are TRBV20-1 and TRBJ2-2, with D perhaps being TRBD1 or TRBD2 (5 bases each). V was pared by 3 bases and J by 3 bases, with 14 bases between. This CDR3 contains 15 residues. Germline-derived CDR1 and CDR2 are DFQATT and SNEGSKA (reference sequence). CDR3 DNA: TGCAGTGCTAGCTCACAGCAGGGACACACCGGGGAGCTGTTTTTT. Its protein product is CSASSQQGHTGELFF.

This clonotype was picked up a small number of times. The rearrangement joins TRBV7-3 to TRBJ2-1; no reliable D call. Germline CDR1 SGHTA, CDR2 FQGTGA. The CDR3 loop spans 12 amino acids. Trimming removed 2 bases at V and 5 bases at J, with 4 bases between. DNA for the CDR3: TGTGCCAGCAGCTTATATAACAATGAGCAGTTCTTC. Residues: CASSLYNNEQFF.

This clonotype was counted between two and nine times. This chain uses TRBV3-1 with TRBJ1-2; D is uncertain. The CDR3 runs to 12 residues. Trimming left V 8 bases short and J 0 bases short, with 7 bases between. Per germline, CDR1 LGHDT and CDR2 YNNKEL (reference sequence). CDR3 in DNA: TGTGCCAGCGCGGCTTCTAACTATGGCTACACCTTC. The encoded protein is CASAASNYGYTF.

As for this clonotype: This may be a read error, as it is one base from a much larger clone. The rearrangement joins TRBV5-5 to TRBJ1-6; tentative D call: TRBD1 (6 bases). The V gene lost 6 bases and the J gene lost 5 bases, with 12 bases spanning the gap. This CDR3 has 14 residues. Germline assignment: CDR1 SGHKS and CDR2 YYEKEE (reference sequence). For the CDR3, the DNA is TGTGCCAGCACCGGGGACAACCATAATTCACCCCTCCACTTT. Encoded protein: CASTGDNHNSPLHF. Supplemented by reference TRBV5-5 and TRBJ1-6, the full variable domain reads DAGVTQSPTHLIKTRGQQVTLRCSPISGHKSVSWYQQVLGQGPQFIFQYYEKEERGRGNFPDRFSARQFPNYSSELNVNALLLGDSALYLCASTGDNHNSPLHFGNGTRLTVT.

This clonotype was counted ten times or more. The chain couples TRBV9 to TRBJ2-1, with 9 bases matching TRBD2. Germline lookup yields CDR1 SGDLS and CDR2 YYNGEE. After removal of 0 bases from V and 3 bases from J, the junction contained 4 bases not matched to a gene. There are 16 residues in the CDR3. CDR3 protein: CASSVEAGGNYNEQFF. DNA of the CDR3: TGTGCCAGCAGCGTAGAGGCGGGAGGGAACTACAATGAGCAGTTCTTC.

This clonotype was counted ten times or more. V usage is TRBV2 and J usage is TRBJ2-5; no firm D call. Trimming removed 6 bases at V and 2 bases at J, with 13 bases between. CDR3 length: 14 residues. Germline V CDR1 and CDR2: SNHLY, FYNNEI. The CDR3 nucleotides are TGTGCCAGCAGACTGGACCGTTATCAAGAGACCCAGTACTTC. It is translated as CASRLDRYQETQYF.

This clonotype appeared a few times. The chain carries TRBV6-1 and TRBJ2-7; 7 bases agree with TRBD1. After removal of 5 bases from V and 4 bases from J, the junction contained 11 bases not matched to a gene. CDR3 length: 15 amino acids. CDR1 MNHNS and CDR2 SASEGT come from the germline V gene. CDR3 sequence reads: CASSMTPGQRYEQYF. CDR3 in DNA: TGTGCCAGCAGTATGACCCCGGGACAGCGTTACGAGCAGTACTTC.

In this sample, this clonotype turned up many times. The chain combines TRBV10-3 with TRBJ2-2; D ambiguous. The germline V gene encodes CDR1 ENHRY and CDR2 SYGVKD. V lost 0 bases to trimming and J lost 6 bases, with 8 bases between them. CDR3 length equals 14 residues. The CDR3 coding sequence is TGTGCCATCAGTGAGTCAGGGAAGTCCGGGGAGCTGTTTTTT. It encodes CAISESGKSGELFF.

This clonotype was detected many times. The chain links TRBV6-1 to TRBJ1-5, with a weak D call TRBD1 (6 bases). The CDR3 is made up of 16 amino acids. The V end was cut by 3 bases, the J end by 1 base, with 13 bases between. CDR1 MNHNS and CDR2 SASEGT come from the germline V gene. CDR3: CASSEEGVGSNQPQHF. The CDR3 DNA reads TGTGCCAGCAGTGAGGAGGGGGTTGGAAGCAATCAGCCCCAGCATTTT.

As to this clonotype: Since a much larger clone is just one base distant, this may be a read error. The CDR3 DNA follows: TGTGCCGGCAGCTGGGACAGGGGGCAATACAATGAGCAGTTCTTC. Its translation: CAGSWDRGQYNEQFF. J is TRBJ2-1 and V is TRBV11-2; the match to TRBD1 covers 12 bases. CDR1 and CDR2 from the germline V gene are SGHAT and FQNNGV. The CDR3 spans 15 residues. The entire variable domain, with the rest obtained from reference TRBV11-2 and TRBJ2-1, is as follows: EAGVAQSPRYKIIEKRQSVAFWCNPISGHATLYWYQQILGQGPKLLIQFQNNGVVDDSQLPKDRFSAERLKGVDSTLKIQPAKLEDSAVYLCAGSWDRGQYNEQFFGPGTRLTVL.

In its sample, this clonotype was seen a few times. The chain couples TRBV20-1 to TRBJ2-7, with 10 bases identical to TRBD2. This CDR3 contains 15 residues. Trimming cost V 3 bases and J 1 base; bases outside gene matches: 6. Germline V gene lookup returns CDR1 DFQATT and CDR2 SNEGSKA (reference sequence). For the CDR3, the DNA is TGCAGTGCTAGTTCTGGACTAGCGGAGTCCTACGAGCAGTACTTC. Translated, it gives CSASSGLAESYEQYF.

This chain links TRBV18 with TRBJ1-1; D ambiguous. Germline V gene data show CDR1 as KGHSH and CDR2 as LQKENI. This CDR3 has 15 amino acids. Trimming removed 2 bases from V and 6 bases from J, with 16 bases in between. CDR3 in DNA: TGTGCCAGCTCACCATTGCCTGGGAGCCTAGCTGAAGCTTTCTTT. This translates into CASSPLPGSLAEAFF.

In its sample, this clonotype was seen many times. The genes are TRBV2 and TRBJ2-1; 8 nucleotides line up with TRBD1. J gave up 2 bases and V 5 bases, and 8 bases lay outside the gene matches. Germline loops: CDR1 SNHLY, CDR2 FYNNEI. This CDR3 spans 16 amino acids. Here the CDR3 reads CASSRRDRGTYNEQFF. CDR3 sequence (DNA): TGTGCCAGCAGTCGACGCGACAGGGGCACCTACAATGAGCAGTTCTTC.

At least ten counts were recorded for this clonotype. The chain employs TRBV20-1 and TRBJ2-3; 9 positions agree with TRBD2. Germline CDR1 is DFQATT and CDR2 is SNEGSKA (reference sequence). This CDR3 spans 15 amino acids. The V segment lost 0 bases and the J segment 6 bases; nucleotides outside the gene matches: 7. DNA of the CDR3: TGCAGTGCTAGAGAGCCTAGCGGGGTCGCGGATACGCAGTATTTT. Translating it yields CSAREPSGVADTQYF.

This chain joins TRBV6-2 or TRBV6-3 and TRBJ1-4; no clear D gene. This CDR3 comprises 16 residues. Between the trimmed V and J ends, which lost 1 base and 10 bases, there was a span of 19 bases. CDR1 and CDR2 from the germline V gene are MNHEY and SVGEGT. Here the CDR3 reads CASSYWVDGEKGKLFF. The CDR3 DNA reads TGTGCCAGCAGTTACTGGGTCGACGGAGAAAAGGGAAAACTGTTTTTT.

This clonotype was picked up many times. The V and J genes are TRBV27 and TRBJ2-5, with TRBD2 matching 7 bases. Looked up from germline, CDR1 is MNHEY and CDR2 is SMNVEV (reference sequence). V shed 0 bases, J shed 2 bases, and the junction held 12 bases outside the gene matches. This CDR3 is built from 18 residues. In DNA form, the CDR3 reads TGTGCCAGCAGTTTATCGAAGGTAGCGGGTTGGGAACAAGAGACCCAGTACTTC. The encoded protein is CASSLSKVAGWEQETQYF.

This clonotype was counted only a few times. The gene calls are TRBV20-1 and TRBJ2-7; no reliable D call. CDR3 length equals 11 residues. CDR1 DFQATT and CDR2 SNEGSKA come from the germline V gene (reference sequence). Trimming pared 3 bases from V and 6 bases from J, leaving 9 bases between. DNA of the CDR3: TGCAGTGCTAGCTCCGGATTCGAGCAGTACTTC. Translated: CSASSGFEQYF.

The J gene is TRBJ1-6, the V gene TRBV5-1, with D perhaps matching TRBD1 (6 bases). CDR1 and CDR2 from the germline V gene are SGHRS and YFSETQ. Trimming stripped 0 bases from V and 10 bases from J, with 14 bases between. The CDR3 loop spans 15 amino acids. The DNA for the CDR3 is TGCGCCAGCAGCTTGGCGGCAGGGGTAGAATCACCCCTCCACTTT. Translating gives CASSLAAGVESPLHF.

This rearrangement joins TRBV7-2 to TRBJ1-1; no clear D. This CDR3 region has 15 residues. Germline lookup yields CDR1 SGHTA and CDR2 FQGNSA. The ends were cut back, 1 base at V and 0 bases at J, with 9 bases in the middle. This CDR3 is CASSLGRNLNTEAFF. The CDR3 DNA follows: TGTGCCAGCAGCTTAGGGCGGAACTTGAACACTGAAGCTTTCTTT.

This chain joins TRBV2 and TRBJ1-2; 8 nucleotides match TRBD1. The CDR3 runs 15 residues. The germline V gene encodes CDR1 SNHLY and CDR2 FYNNEI. The V and J ends lost 6 bases and 4 bases, in that order; junction bases with no gene match: 10. As DNA, the CDR3 is TGTGCCAGCAGGGACGCCGGGACAGGCGCCTATGGCTACACCTTC. Translating it yields CASRDAGTGAYGYTF.

This clonotype was seen only a few times. It may be a read error: a sequence one base away is much more abundant. The genes are TRBV2 and TRBJ1-5, with TRBD1 as a possible D gene (5 bases). Trimming removed 0 bases at V and 2 bases at J, with 11 bases between. The length of the CDR3 is 16 residues. The germline V gene has CDR1 SNHLY and CDR2 FYNNEI. The CDR3 is CASSEAGGSGNQPQHF. For the CDR3, the DNA is TGTGCCAGCAGTGAAGCCGGGGGGAGTGGCAATCAGCCCCAGCATTTT.